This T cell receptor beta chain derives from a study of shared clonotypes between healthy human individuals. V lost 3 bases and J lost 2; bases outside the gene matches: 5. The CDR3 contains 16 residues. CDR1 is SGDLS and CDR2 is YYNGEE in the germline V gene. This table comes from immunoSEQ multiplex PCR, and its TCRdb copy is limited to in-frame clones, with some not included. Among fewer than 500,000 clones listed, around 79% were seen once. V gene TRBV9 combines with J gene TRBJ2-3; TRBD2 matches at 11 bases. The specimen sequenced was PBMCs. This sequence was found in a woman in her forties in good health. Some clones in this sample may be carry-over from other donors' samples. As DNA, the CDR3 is TGTGCCAGCAGCGCCGGGACTAGCGGAAACACAGATACGCAGTATTTT. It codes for CASSAGTSGNTDTQYF.